Listed below are T cell receptor beta chains from one sample, sequenced in a study of blood T cell repertoires in COVID-19. Here immunoSEQ multiplex PCR was the method, and the copy in TCRdb shows in-frame clones only, minus some. The table lists fewer than 350,000 clones, 91% of them singletons. The specimen was PBMCs or T cells enriched from blood (not recorded which). The receptors come from a middle-aged man who had been exposed to COVID-19. Each CDR3 is given with its conserved first and last residue. A D gene is named only where the DNA matches it firmly. The size entry is marked missing in some rows and otherwise reads once, few, many or a size class.

>once|-|TRBJ2-5|TRBV29-1
CSGEDNQETQYF
TGCAGCGGCGAGGATAACCAAGAGACCCAGTACTTC
>-|TRBD1|TRBJ1-1|TRBV13
CASSGDRGYTEAFF
TGTGCCAGCAGCGGGGACAGGGGCTACACTGAAGCTTTCTTT
>-|TRBD1|TRBJ2-7|TRBV9
CASSGTGTYEQYF
TGTGCCAGCAGCGGGACAGGAACCTACGAGCAGTACTTC
>-|-|TRBJ2-7|TRBV7-2
CASSLVTGPEYEQYF
TGTGCCAGCAGCTTAGTTACAGGACCGGAGTACGAGCAGTACTTC
>-|-|TRBJ2-3|TRBV12-5
CASAAGSTDTQYF
TGTGCTAGTGCCGCCGGGAGCACAGATACGCAGTATTTT
>-|-|TRBJ1-2|TRBV29-1
CSVVRGNYGYTF
TGCAGCGTTGTTAGGGGCAACTATGGCTACACCTTC
>-|TRBD2|TRBJ2-7|TRBV29-1
CSVVGTSGRAYEQYF
TGCAGCGTTGTCGGGACTAGCGGGAGAGCTTACGAGCAGTACTTC
>-|-|TRBJ2-1|TRBV29-1
CSVPPTHGYNEQFF
TGCAGCGTACCCCCTACCCACGGGTACAATGAGCAGTTCTTC
>few|TRBD1|TRBJ1-4|TRBV18
CASSQTGGVEKLFF
TGTGCCAGCTCCCAGACAGGGGGCGTTGAAAAACTGTTTTTT
>-|TRBD1|TRBJ1-5|TRBV30
CAWSPGGTLSNQPQHF
TGTGCCTGGAGTCCAGGGGGAACCCTTAGCAATCAGCCCCAGCATTTT
>-|-|TRBJ2-7|TRBV29-1
CSVEIRSYEQYF
TGCAGCGTTGAAATCCGTTCCTACGAGCAGTACTTC
>-|TRBD2|TRBJ2-3|TRBV28
CASSLIAGPSTDTQYF
TGTGCCAGCAGCCTAATAGCGGGACCTAGCACAGATACGCAGTATTTT
>-|-|TRBJ2-6|TRBV2
CASSVSSSGANVLTF
TGTGCCAGCAGTGTCTCCAGCTCTGGGGCCAACGTCCTGACTTTC
>-|-|TRBJ2-4|TRBV7-2
CASSLGGSKNIQYF
TGTGCCAGCAGCTTAGGCGGTTCGAAAAACATTCAGTACTTC
>-|-|TRBJ1-1|TRBV14
CASSQDLRGDGMNTEAFF
TGTGCCAGCAGCCAAGATCTTCGGGGGGATGGGATGAACACTGAAGCTTTCTTT
>-|-|TRBJ2-4|TRBV9
CASSTSDRLDIQYF
TGTGCCAGCAGCACATCGGACAGATTGGACATTCAGTACTTC
>-|-|TRBJ2-1|TRBV19
CASSWEGDNEQFF
TGTGCCAGTAGTTGGGAGGGGGACAATGAGCAGTTCTTC
>-|TRBD2|TRBJ2-1|TRBV27
CASKPPGLWNEQFF
TGTGCCAGCAAACCTCCGGGACTATGGAATGAGCAGTTCTTC
>once|TRBD1|TRBJ1-2|TRBV14
CASSRIWTGGKSYGYTF
TGTGCCAGCAGCCGCATTTGGACAGGGGGCAAAAGTTATGGCTACACCTTC
>-|-|TRBJ2-5|TRBV29-1
CSVGDNQETQYF
TGCAGCGTTGGGGACAACCAAGAGACCCAGTACTTC
>-|TRBD1|TRBJ2-7|TRBV7-9
CASSARETGSEQYF
TGTGCCAGCAGCGCCCGAGAGACAGGGTCCGAGCAGTACTTC
>-|-|TRBJ1-6|TRBV6-5
CASRTQGFDNSPLHF
TGTGCCAGCAGGACCCAGGGATTCGATAATTCACCCCTCCACTTT
>-|TRBD1|TRBJ2-5|TRBV19
CASSTLDRDEQETQYF
TGTGCCAGTAGTACCTTAGACAGGGATGAACAAGAGACCCAGTACTTC
>-|TRBD1|TRBJ2-6|TRBV28
CASSSQGASGANVLTF
TGTGCCAGCAGTTCGCAGGGGGCGTCCGGGGCCAACGTCCTGACTTTC
>-|-|TRBJ2-7|TRBV4-1
CASKTRVSSYEQYF
TGCGCCTCAAAAACGAGGGTCAGCTCCTACGAGCAGTACTTC
>-|-|TRBJ2-3|TRBV6-4
CASSDPVTKRAGDTQYF
TGTGCCAGCAGTGACCCCGTCACAAAGCGGGCAGGGGATACGCAGTATTTT
>-|TRBD2|TRBJ2-4|TRBV19
CASRASGSFGNIQYF
TGTGCCAGTAGGGCTAGCGGGAGTTTTGGAAACATTCAGTACTTC
>-|TRBD2|TRBJ2-2|TRBV5-1
CASSLAGGLGELFF
TGCGCCAGCAGCTTGGCGGGAGGGCTCGGGGAGCTGTTTTTT
>-|-|TRBJ1-3|TRBV18
CASSPARGGTNTIYF
TGTGCCAGCTCACCGGCCCGGGGGGGAACAAACACCATATATTTT
>once|TRBD2|TRBJ2-1|TRBV5-1
CASSPGLAGNNEQFF
TGCGCCAGCAGCCCTGGACTAGCGGGTAACAATGAGCAGTTCTTC
>-|-|TRBJ2-1|TRBV12-3/TRBV12-4
CASSHGLPNEQFF
TGTGCCAGCAGTCACGGACTACCTAATGAGCAGTTCTTC
>-|TRBD1|TRBJ1-2|TRBV11-2
CASSFTGTGFYGYTF
TGTGCCAGCAGCTTCACCGGGACAGGGTTCTATGGCTACACCTTC
>-|-|TRBJ1-1|TRBV6-5
CASWWATEAFF
TGTGCCAGCTGGTGGGCCACTGAAGCTTTCTTT
>few|TRBD2|TRBJ2-1|TRBV11-3
CASSSREGQFYNEQFF
TGTGCCAGCAGCTCGCGGGAGGGCCAATTCTACAATGAGCAGTTCTTC
>-|TRBD1|TRBJ1-4|TRBV27
CASSSRQGSEKLFF
TGTGCCAGCAGTTCTCGACAGGGCTCTGAAAAACTGTTTTTT
>few|-|TRBJ1-1|TRBV5-6
CASSFGGLGTEAFF
TGTGCCAGCAGCTTTGGAGGGTTGGGCACTGAAGCTTTCTTT
>few|TRBD1|TRBJ2-7|TRBV27
CASSPIGTGTSYEQYF
TGTGCCAGCAGTCCTATAGGGACAGGCACGTCCTACGAGCAGTACTTC
>-|-|TRBJ2-1|TRBV10-3
CAISGRSARSSYNEQFF
TGTGCCATCAGTGGTAGGAGTGCTAGGAGCTCCTACAATGAGCAGTTCTTC
>once|TRBD2|TRBJ2-1|TRBV30
CAATSGAQFF
TGTGCCGCGACTAGCGGGGCGCAGTTCTTC
>-|-|TRBJ1-2|TRBV3-1/TRBV3-2
CASSQKGGNYGYTF
TGTGCCAGCAGCCAAAAAGGGGGAAACTATGGCTACACCTTC
>-|TRBD1|TRBJ1-2|TRBV18
CASSPNPGTGGFGYTF
TGTGCCAGCTCACCCAATCCAGGGACAGGGGGCTTTGGCTACACCTTC
>-|-|TRBJ2-6|TRBV27
CASTSEHSGANVLTF
TGTGCCAGCACCTCGGAGCACTCTGGGGCCAACGTCCTGACTTTC
>-|-|TRBJ1-4|TRBV10-3
CAISDYSGGHGEKLFF
TGTGCCATCAGTGACTATAGCGGGGGACACGGAGAAAAACTGTTTTTT
>-|TRBD1|TRBJ2-1|TRBV28
CASSPGQPSRNEQFF
TGTGCCAGCAGCCCGGGACAGCCCTCCCGAAATGAGCAGTTCTTC
>-|-|TRBJ1-1|TRBV5-1
CASSLDQNTEAFF
TGCGCCAGCAGCTTGGATCAGAACACTGAAGCTTTCTTT
>-|-|TRBJ1-6|TRBV10-3
CAIQDSSLRNSPLHF
TGTGCCATCCAGGACAGCTCCCTCAGGAATTCACCCCTCCACTTT
>-|-|TRBJ1-2|TRBV4-1
CASSQDYGQTYGYTF
TGCGCCAGCAGCCAAGATTACGGACAGACGTATGGCTACACCTTC
>once|TRBD2|TRBJ2-1|TRBV6-2/TRBV6-3
CASSYSGLAGVYNEQFF
TGTGCCAGCAGTTACTCGGGTTTAGCGGGGGTCTACAATGAGCAGTTCTTC
>-|-|TRBJ1-5|TRBV7-2
CASSLGGDQPQHF
TGTGCCAGCAGCTTAGGCGGAGATCAGCCCCAGCATTTT
>-|TRBD2|TRBJ2-7|TRBV28
CASSLFTSEAYEQYF
TGTGCCAGCAGTTTATTCACTAGCGAGGCCTACGAGCAGTACTTC
>-|-|TRBJ2-7|TRBV19
CASSMAGQLTYEQYF
TGTGCCAGTAGTATGGCCGGACAATTAACCTACGAGCAGTACTTC
>-|TRBD1|TRBJ1-1|TRBV29-1
CSGRTGIDTEAFF
TGCAGCGGGAGGACAGGGATCGACACTGAAGCTTTCTTT
>-|TRBD1|TRBJ1-1|TRBV19
CASSFSTGAPEAFF
TGTGCCAGTAGTTTTTCGACAGGGGCCCCTGAAGCTTTCTTT